What follows is one T cell receptor (beta chain) and its context. CDR3 length: 15 residues. With V trimmed by 4 bases and J by 3 bases, 6 bases remained unmatched. Germline V gives CDR1 SQVTM, CDR2 ANQGSEA. TCRdb reprocessed the reads via MiXCR and lists one record per CDR3 protein. The sample has 250,000 to 300,000 distinct CDR3 sequences, about 25% seen once. These data come from a study of T cell repertoires in cytomegalovirus infection. Study context: CMV infection together with matching HLA type was indicated by public TCR beta signatures.

This chain links TRBV29-1 with TRBJ2-2; 9 nucleotides line up with TRBD1. The receptor's source is a human donor in good health (CMV status not recorded). Some clones in this sample may be carry-over from other donors' samples. The sequenced sample consisted of PBMCs. The DNA for the CDR3 is TGCAGCGTTGGCCGGGGGACAGGGTACACCGGGGAGCTGTTTTTT. It is translated as CSVGRGTGYTGELFF.